A selection of T cell receptor beta chains follows, all from one sample in a study of response to subunit inactivated influenza vaccine. Via MiXCR, TCRdb re-called the RT-PCR reads, giving one row per CDR3 protein. The sample lists 800,000 to 1,000,000 distinct CDR3 sequences; approximately 22% were seen once. The starting material was PBMCs from blood, obtained less than 6 days after vaccination. These receptors were collected from a man aged 45 to 65 who received an inactivated influenza vaccine. Both conserved end residues are part of each CDR3. The D gene is left open where the match is weak. Part of the rows lack a size; the others show once, few, many or a class for expanded clones.

J	D	V	size	CDR3	DNA
TRBJ2-7	-	TRBV20-1	-	CSARDWRGVKNEQYF	TGCAGTGCTAGAGATTGGAGGGGGGTCAAGAACGAGCAGTACTTC
TRBJ1-4	-	TRBV5-1	-	CASSTDRQGGEKLFF	TGCGCCAGCAGCACAGACAGGCAAGGGGGTGAAAAACTGTTTTTT
TRBJ2-7	TRBD2	TRBV12-3/TRBV12-4	-	CASRNTGGPPYEQYF	TGTGCCAGCAGAAATACGGGGGGGCCCCCCTACGAGCAGTACTTC
TRBJ2-5	TRBD2	TRBV20-1	few	CSAVVGWTSGRKRETQYF	TGCAGTGCTGTCGTGGGGTGGACTAGCGGGAGAAAGAGGGAGACCCAGTACTTC
TRBJ2-7	TRBD1	TRBV7-9	many	CASSYTGTGGYEQYF	TGTGCCAGCAGTTACACGGGGACAGGGGGCTACGAGCAGTACTTC
TRBJ1-5	-	TRBV18	-	CASSPVRNQPQHF	TGTGCCAGCTCACCAGTGAGGAATCAGCCCCAGCATTTT
TRBJ2-5	TRBD1	TRBV20-1	few	CSARGGQWETQYF	TGCAGTGCTAGAGGGGGACAGTGGGAGACCCAGTACTTC
TRBJ2-7	TRBD2	TRBV7-9	few	CASSLVTGLNYEQYF	TGTGCCAGCAGCTTGGTTACGGGACTAAACTACGAGCAGTACTTC
TRBJ2-5	TRBD2	TRBV20-1	-	CSAKREGSKTQYF	TGCAGTGCTAAGAGGGAGGGCTCGAAGACCCAGTACTTC
TRBJ2-7	TRBD1	TRBV12-3/TRBV12-4	-	CASSTPLQGASYEQYF	TGTGCCAGCAGTACCCCGTTACAGGGGGCATCCTACGAGCAGTACTTC
TRBJ2-2	TRBD2	TRBV4-3	-	CASSQDQTGGAGELFF	TGCGCCAGCAGCCAAGATCAAACGGGAGGTGCCGGGGAGCTGTTTTTT
TRBJ1-5	-	TRBV12-3/TRBV12-4	-	CASSPEGVQPQHF	TGTGCCAGCAGCCCCGAGGGGGTGCAGCCCCAGCATTTT
TRBJ2-7	TRBD1	TRBV20-1	-	CSARAIEGQGNYEQYF	TGCAGTGCTAGGGCCATAGAGGGACAGGGGAACTACGAGCAGTACTTC
TRBJ2-1	-	TRBV12-3/TRBV12-4	-	CASSLAFGTDLEQFF	TGTGCCAGCAGTTTAGCGTTTGGGACGGATCTTGAGCAGTTCTTC
TRBJ2-2	TRBD2	TRBV12-3/TRBV12-4	few	CASSLGGGVLFF	TGTGCCAGCAGTTTGGGCGGGGGGGTGCTGTTTTTT
TRBJ2-7	-	TRBV29-1	-	CSAETLYSHEQYF	TGCAGCGCTGAGACTCTATACTCCCACGAGCAGTACTTC
TRBJ1-2	-	TRBV12-3/TRBV12-4	few	CASRSSNYGYTF	TGTGCCAGCAGGAGCAGTAACTATGGCTACACCTTC
TRBJ2-7	-	TRBV20-1	-	CSARGPTGNYEQYF	TGCAGTGCTAGAGGGCCTACAGGGAACTACGAGCAGTACTTC
TRBJ2-7	TRBD2	TRBV12-3/TRBV12-4	-	CASRGTSGNDEKYF	TGTGCCAGCAGAGGGACTAGCGGGAATGACGAGAAGTACTTC
TRBJ2-5	TRBD2	TRBV7-9	-	CASSFRGRGGETQYF	TGTGCCAGCAGCTTTCGAGGGAGGGGAGGAGAGACCCAGTACTTC
TRBJ2-1	-	TRBV5-1	few	CASSLLFGNEQFF	TGCGCCAGCAGCTTGCTCTTCGGGAATGAGCAGTTCTTC
TRBJ2-1	TRBD1	TRBV29-1	-	CSVAGTGYNEQFF	TGCAGCGTGGCCGGGACAGGGTACAATGAGCAGTTCTTC
TRBJ2-3	TRBD2	TRBV2	-	CASSGMWREDADTQYF	TGTGCCAGCAGTGGGATGTGGCGGGAGGACGCAGATACGCAGTATTTT
TRBJ2-3	-	TRBV12-3/TRBV12-4	few	CASSLEGALTDTQYF	TGTGCCAGCAGTTTAGAAGGAGCCTTGACAGATACGCAGTATTTT
TRBJ2-1	-	TRBV6-1	few	CASSDSGGGYNEQFF	TGTGCCAGCAGTGATAGTGGGGGCGGCTACAATGAGCAGTTCTTC
TRBJ2-1	-	TRBV5-1	many	CASSQGSSYNEQFF	TGCGCCAGCAGTCAAGGGAGCTCCTACAATGAGCAGTTCTTC
TRBJ2-1	-	TRBV7-9	many	CASSRVNEQFF	TGTGCCAGCAGCCGGGTCAATGAGCAGTTCTTC
TRBJ1-1	TRBD1	TRBV29-1	few	CSVETGGLEAFF	TGCAGCGTTGAGACAGGGGGCTTAGAAGCTTTCTTT